The subject of this entry is one T cell receptor beta chain. Its antigen is unidentified. A much larger clonotype is one base distant, so this may be a read error. TCRdb independently ran MiXCR on the reads; one entry per CDR3 protein. The sample consists of about 25,000 distinct CDR3 sequences, under 25% of them appearing once. The sample belongs to a study of T cell repertoires in cytomegalovirus infection. V gave up 11 bases and J gave up 2 bases, with 12 bases separating them. The CDR3 totals 12 residues. Germline lookup yields CDR1 SNHLY and CDR2 FYNNEI. V and J are TRBV2 and TRBJ1-1, with a weak D call TRBD1 (5 bases). The receptor was isolated from a human donor in good health (CMV status not recorded). Some clones in this sample may be carry-over from other donors' samples. Material: CD8+ T cells from cultured PBMCs, obtained from culture after CMV antigen stimulation. CDR3 in DNA: TGTGCCGGGGGACGGCACAACACTGAAGCTTTCTTT. This translates into CAGGRHNTEAFF.